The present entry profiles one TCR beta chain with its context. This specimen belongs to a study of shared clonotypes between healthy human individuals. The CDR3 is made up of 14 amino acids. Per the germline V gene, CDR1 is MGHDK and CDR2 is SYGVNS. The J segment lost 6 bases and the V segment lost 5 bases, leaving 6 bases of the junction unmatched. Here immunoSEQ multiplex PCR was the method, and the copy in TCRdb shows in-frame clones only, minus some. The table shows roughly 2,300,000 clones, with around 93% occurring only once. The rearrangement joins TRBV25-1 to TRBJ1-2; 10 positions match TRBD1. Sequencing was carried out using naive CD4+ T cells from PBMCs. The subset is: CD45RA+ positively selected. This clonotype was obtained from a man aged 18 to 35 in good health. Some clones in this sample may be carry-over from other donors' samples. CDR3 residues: CASSFGTGANGYTF. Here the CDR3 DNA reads TGTGCCAGCAGTTTCGGGACAGGGGCGAATGGCTACACCTTC.